This TCR beta chain was identified during a study of regulatory T cells in long-lasting Graves disease. Time point denoted: newly diagnosed GD, antithyroid drugs for less than 3 months. The TCR library was made from RNA extracted from PBMCs. The peripheral blood volume drawn was approximately 9 milliliters, and it was collected into EDTA tubes. Libraries of TCR beta came from iRepertoire HTBI primers plus Arm-PCR of CDR3 regions. In the original analysis: Identification across samples found more than 55 TRBV and about 15 TRBJ segments. One entry per CDR3 protein results from TCRdb running MiXCR on the multiplex PCR reads. The V and J calls, along with clone size, are taken from TCRdb and not from the paper's own processing. The data show a few hundred thousand distinct CDR3 sequences, just over 20% seen once. The CDR3 is 13 residues long. Germline loops: CDR1 KGHDR, CDR2 SFDVKD. V was pared by 7 bases and J by 6 bases, with 7 bases of the junction left unmatched.

This TCR was recovered from a female donor with Graves disease. V is TRBV24-1 and J is TRBJ1-2; TRBD1 matches at 7 bases. Sequenced here: peripheral blood mononuclear cells (PBMCs), sampled at new diagnosis, from a patient treated with antithyroid drugs. The CDR3 spells CATRRTGDNGYTF. CDR3 nucleotide sequence: TGTGCCACCAGACGAACAGGGGACAATGGCTACACCTTC.